These T cell receptor beta chains were read from a single sample in a study of response to subunit inactivated influenza vaccine. Via MiXCR, TCRdb re-called the RT-PCR reads, giving one row per CDR3 protein. The sample includes roughly 160,000 distinct CDR3 sequences, around 9.9% seen only once; the top ten take around 11%. The sequencing used non-naive T cells sorted from PBMCs, collected about 40 days after vaccination. The origin of the receptors is a man aged 50 or older who received an inactivated influenza vaccine. Both conserved end residues are part of each CDR3. Fields, in order: J gene, D gene, clone size, V gene, CDR3 protein, CDR3 DNA. The D gene is left open where the match is weak. Not every row has a clone size; where given, it reads once, few, many or a size class.

J: TRBJ2-7
D: TRBD2
size: few
V: TRBV7-2
CDR3: CASSLAGLAGGEQYF
DNA: TGTGCCAGCAGCTTAGCCGGGCTAGCGGGAGGCGAGCAGTACTTC

J: TRBJ2-5
D: TRBD1
size: few
V: TRBV4-3
CDR3: CASSTDRGLRETQYF
DNA: TGCGCCAGCAGCACAGACAGGGGGCTGAGGGAGACCCAGTACTTC

J: TRBJ1-1
D: NA
size: many
V: TRBV12-3/TRBV12-4
CDR3: CASSFEDTGTNTEAFF
DNA: TGTGCCAGCAGTTTTGAGGACACAGGAACGAACACTGAAGCTTTCTTT

J: TRBJ2-1
D: TRBD2
size: few
V: TRBV5-6
CDR3: CASSTRWTSGSSYNEQFF
DNA: TGTGCCAGCAGCACGCGGTGGACTAGCGGAAGCTCCTACAATGAGCAGTTCTTC

J: TRBJ2-1
D: NA
size: NA
V: TRBV29-1
CDR3: CSVGRARYNEQFF
DNA: TGCAGCGTTGGAAGGGCGCGGTACAATGAGCAGTTCTTC

J: TRBJ1-5
D: NA
size: many
V: TRBV6-5
CDR3: CASSYGREGQPQHF
DNA: TGTGCCAGCAGTTATGGGAGGGAGGGGCAGCCCCAGCATTTT

J: TRBJ2-3
D: NA
size: NA
V: TRBV5-6
CDR3: CASSRSEDTQYF
DNA: TGTGCCAGCAGCCGGAGTGAGGATACGCAGTATTTT

J: TRBJ2-5
D: NA
size: NA
V: TRBV28
CDR3: CASSLLGALQETQYF
DNA: TGTGCCAGCAGCCTATTAGGGGCACTCCAAGAGACCCAGTACTTC

J: TRBJ2-5
D: NA
size: few
V: TRBV5-1
CDR3: CASSWSRRGEETQYF
DNA: TGCGCCAGCAGCTGGAGCCGGCGAGGGGAAGAGACCCAGTACTTC

J: TRBJ2-1
D: TRBD2
size: NA
V: TRBV5-6
CDR3: CASSLLRGGLDEQFF
DNA: TGTGCCAGCAGCTTGTTGCGGGGGGGCTTGGATGAGCAGTTCTTC

J: TRBJ2-3
D: NA
size: NA
V: TRBV6-1
CDR3: CASSEQGADTQYF
DNA: TGTGCCAGCAGTGAACAGGGAGCAGATACGCAGTATTTT

J: TRBJ2-1
D: TRBD1
size: many
V: TRBV2
CDR3: CASSPGQGFYNEQFF
DNA: TGTGCCAGCAGTCCGGGACAGGGATTTTACAATGAGCAGTTCTTC

J: TRBJ2-2
D: TRBD1
size: many
V: TRBV7-9
CDR3: CAPKSRDSNTGELFF
DNA: TGTGCACCAAAAAGTCGGGACAGCAACACCGGGGAGCTGTTTTTT

J: TRBJ1-1
D: NA
size: NA
V: TRBV10-3
CDR3: CAISEQGNTEAFF
DNA: TGTGCCATCAGCGAACAGGGGAACACTGAAGCTTTCTTT

J: TRBJ1-1
D: NA
size: few
V: TRBV7-2
CDR3: CASSSTWNTEAFF
DNA: TGTGCCAGCAGCTCTACATGGAACACTGAAGCTTTCTTT

J: TRBJ2-1
D: NA
size: NA
V: TRBV12-3/TRBV12-4
CDR3: CASRKGVSYNEQFF
DNA: TGTGCCAGCAGGAAAGGGGTCTCCTACAATGAGCAGTTCTTC

J: TRBJ2-1
D: NA
size: many
V: TRBV5-1
CDR3: CASSPGDPTGAGLFF
DNA: TGCGCCAGCAGCCCGGGGGACCCTACAGGGGCCGGGTTGTTCTTC

J: TRBJ2-1
D: NA
size: NA
V: TRBV4-3
CDR3: CASSQLDVSNGQFF
DNA: TGCGCCAGCAGCCAATTGGACGTCTCCAATGGGCAGTTCTTC

J: TRBJ1-5
D: NA
size: NA
V: TRBV2
CDR3: CASSPTGGARQDQPQHF
DNA: TGTGCCAGCAGCCCCACCGGGGGGGCGCGGCAGGATCAGCCCCAGCATTTT

J: TRBJ2-7
D: NA
size: many
V: TRBV4-3
CDR3: CASSQDLGHLSYEQYF
DNA: TGCGCCAGCAGCCAAGATCTCGGCCATCTCTCCTACGAGCAGTACTTC

J: TRBJ2-6
D: TRBD1
size: many
V: TRBV9
CDR3: CASSMGQGIAGANVLTF
DNA: TGTGCCAGCAGCATGGGACAGGGGATTGCTGGGGCCAACGTCCTGACTTTC

J: TRBJ2-1
D: TRBD2
size: NA
V: TRBV7-3
CDR3: CASSSGSGRLFF
DNA: TGTGCCAGCAGCTCCGGTAGCGGGAGGCTGTTCTTC

J: TRBJ2-1
D: TRBD1
size: few
V: TRBV15
CDR3: CATSRDPGTGSDNEQFF
DNA: TGTGCCACCAGCAGAGACCCCGGGACAGGGTCGGACAATGAGCAGTTCTTC

J: TRBJ1-6
D: NA
size: many
V: TRBV12-3/TRBV12-4
CDR3: CASSLETNNSPLHF
DNA: TGTGCCAGCAGTCTGGAGACGAACAATTCACCCCTCCACTTT

J: TRBJ2-1
D: TRBD1
size: NA
V: TRBV7-6
CDR3: CASSWPTGVDEQFF
DNA: TGTGCCAGCAGCTGGCCGACAGGGGTTGATGAGCAGTTCTTC

J: TRBJ2-1
D: NA
size: once
V: TRBV20-1
CDR3: CSASVGFPRNEQFF
DNA: TGCAGTGCTAGTGTAGGGTTCCCCCGTAATGAGCAGTTCTTC

J: TRBJ2-5
D: TRBD1
size: NA
V: TRBV6-2/TRBV6-3
CDR3: CASSQDRVQTQYF
DNA: TGTGCCAGCAGCCAGGACAGGGTACAGACCCAGTACTTC

J: TRBJ2-2
D: TRBD1
size: few
V: TRBV20-1
CDR3: CSARQGATGELFF
DNA: TGCAGTGCGAGACAGGGGGCCACCGGGGAGCTGTTTTTT

J: TRBJ2-3
D: NA
size: NA
V: TRBV27
CDR3: CASSPTTTPDTQYF
DNA: TGTGCCAGCAGCCCAACCACCACCCCAGATACGCAGTATTTT

J: TRBJ2-3
D: NA
size: many
V: TRBV12-3/TRBV12-4
CDR3: CASTFGQLSTDTQYF
DNA: TGTGCCAGCACCTTCGGACAGCTAAGCACAGATACGCAGTATTTT

J: TRBJ2-1
D: TRBD2
size: few
V: TRBV5-1
CDR3: CASSTSGSRNNEQFF
DNA: TGCGCCAGCAGTACTAGCGGGAGTAGGAACAATGAGCAGTTCTTC

J: TRBJ2-7
D: NA
size: many
V: TRBV12-3/TRBV12-4
CDR3: CASSSTRGEASYEQYF
DNA: TGTGCCAGCAGTTCCACCAGGGGGGAGGCCTCCTACGAGCAGTACTTC

J: TRBJ2-1
D: TRBD2
size: many
V: TRBV3-1
CDR3: CASSQLGSGLASNEQFF
DNA: TGTGCCAGCAGCCAACTTGGATCGGGACTAGCATCAAATGAGCAGTTCTTC

J: TRBJ1-6
D: NA
size: many
V: TRBV7-2
CDR3: CASSSVGRSSYNSPLHF
DNA: TGTGCCAGCAGCTCAGTGGGGCGGAGCTCCTATAATTCACCCCTCCACTTT

J: TRBJ2-7
D: TRBD1
size: NA
V: TRBV5-1
CDR3: CASSLGAGGLLIGYEQYF
DNA: TGCGCCAGCAGCTTGGGTGCAGGGGGTCTACTTATCGGCTACGAGCAGTACTTC

J: TRBJ1-5
D: NA
size: many
V: TRBV4-2
CDR3: CASSQERYSNQPQHF
DNA: TGTGCCAGCAGCCAGGAGAGATATAGCAATCAGCCCCAGCATTTT

J: TRBJ2-2
D: NA
size: many
V: TRBV5-1
CDR3: CASSRESTGELFF
DNA: TGCGCCAGCAGCCGGGAATCTACCGGGGAGCTGTTTTTT

J: TRBJ2-1
D: NA
size: NA
V: TRBV11-2
CDR3: CASSSGVSEQFF
DNA: TGTGCCAGCAGCTCAGGAGTGAGTGAGCAGTTCTTC